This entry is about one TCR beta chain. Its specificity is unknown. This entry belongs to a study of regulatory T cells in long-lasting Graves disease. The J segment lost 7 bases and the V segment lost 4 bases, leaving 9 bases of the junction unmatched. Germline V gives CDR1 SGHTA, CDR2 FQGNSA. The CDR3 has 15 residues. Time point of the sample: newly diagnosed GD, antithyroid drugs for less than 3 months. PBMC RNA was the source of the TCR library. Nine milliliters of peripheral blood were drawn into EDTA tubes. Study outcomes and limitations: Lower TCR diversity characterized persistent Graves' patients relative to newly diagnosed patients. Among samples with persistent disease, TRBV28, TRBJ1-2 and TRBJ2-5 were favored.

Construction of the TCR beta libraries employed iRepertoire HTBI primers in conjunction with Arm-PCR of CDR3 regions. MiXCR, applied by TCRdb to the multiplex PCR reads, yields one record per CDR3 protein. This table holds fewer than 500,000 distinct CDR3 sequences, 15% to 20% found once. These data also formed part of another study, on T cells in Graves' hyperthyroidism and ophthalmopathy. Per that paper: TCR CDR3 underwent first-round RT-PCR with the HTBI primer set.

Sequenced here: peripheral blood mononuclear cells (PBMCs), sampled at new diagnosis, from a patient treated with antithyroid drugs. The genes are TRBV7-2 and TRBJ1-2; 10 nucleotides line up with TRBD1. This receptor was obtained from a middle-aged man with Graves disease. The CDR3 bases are TGTGCCAGCAGCTGGGGGGACAGGGGATTGGTTGGCTACACCTTC. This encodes CASSWGDRGLVGYTF.